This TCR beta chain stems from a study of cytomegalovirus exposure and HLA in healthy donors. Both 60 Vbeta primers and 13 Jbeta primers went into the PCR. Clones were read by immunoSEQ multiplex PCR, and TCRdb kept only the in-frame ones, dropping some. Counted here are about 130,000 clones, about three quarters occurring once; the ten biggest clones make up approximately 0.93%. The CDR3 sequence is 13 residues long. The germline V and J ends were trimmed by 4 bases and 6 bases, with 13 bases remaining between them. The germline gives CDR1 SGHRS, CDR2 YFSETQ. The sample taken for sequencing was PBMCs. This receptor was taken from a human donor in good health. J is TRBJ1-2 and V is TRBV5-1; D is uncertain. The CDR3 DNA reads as TGCGCCAGCAGCGAGACTATGGGGAATGGCTACACCTTC. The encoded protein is CASSETMGNGYTF.